The 25 T cell receptor beta chains below all came from one sample that was sequenced in a study of T-cell memory formation after mild COVID-19. TCRdb itself ran the 5' RACE reads through MiXCR, one entry per CDR3 protein. The sample carries roughly 500,000 distinct CDR3 sequences, 20% recorded once. The sequenced material came from PBMCs or a T cell subset sorted from them (not recorded which). The origin of the receptors is an adult woman who had mild COVID-19 (a few samples of this study predate the infection). Cell type and time point are not known.

Only a few counts were recorded for this clonotype. The chain uses TRBV2 and TRBJ2-1, with D perhaps TRBD2 (7 bases). CDR1 SNHLY and CDR2 FYNNEI come from the germline V gene. V gave up 8 bases and J gave up 10 bases, with 9 bases separating them. The CDR3 sequence is 10 residues long. The CDR3 is CASGGGEQFF. The CDR3 nucleotides are TGTGCCAGCGGCGGGGGCGAGCAGTTCTTC.

V gene TRBV6-1 combines with J gene TRBJ2-7; D unclear. The CDR3 covers 14 residues. V was shortened by 5 bases and J by 2 bases, with 13 bases between the two germline ends. Per the germline V gene, CDR1 is MNHNS and CDR2 is SASEGT. The CDR3 nucleotides are TGTGCCAGCAGTACGGGTTCCAGCACCTACGAGCAGTACTTC. Its protein product is CASSTGSSTYEQYF.

This chain joins TRBV18 and TRBJ2-7; 7 bases are shared with TRBD2. V lost 5 bases, J lost 0 bases, and 7 bases stayed unmatched. CDR1 and CDR2 from the germline V gene are KGHSH and LQKENI. This CDR3 is 15 amino acids long. The CDR3 sequence: CASSAFSGPSYEQYF. CDR3 coding DNA: TGTGCCAGCTCAGCCTTTAGCGGGCCCTCCTACGAGCAGTACTTC.

There are a few counts of this clonotype. This sequence joins TRBV4-2 and TRBJ2-3; D is perhaps TRBD1 or TRBD2 (5 bases each). Deletions cut 0 bases from V and 2 bases from J, with 9 bases between. CDR1 is LGHNA and CDR2 is YNFKEQ in the germline V gene. This CDR3 contains 15 residues. The CDR3 DNA sequence: TGTGCCAGCAGCCAAGATCCCGGGGCCACAGATACGCAGTATTTT. Amino acids: CASSQDPGATDTQYF.

The chain employs TRBV28 and TRBJ2-3; D is undetermined. The CDR3 is 15 amino acids. Germline V gene data show CDR1 as MDHEN and CDR2 as SYDVKM. Trimming stripped 6 bases from V and 0 bases from J, with 13 bases between. The CDR3 here is CASRHPELSTDTQYF. CDR3 nucleotide sequence: TGTGCCAGCAGACACCCAGAACTGAGCACAGATACGCAGTATTTT.

There are many counts of this clonotype. CDR3 DNA: TGTGCCAGCAGCCCTTCCGCAGGGTGGAGTGGGGCCAACGTCCTGACTTTC. This codes for CASSPSAGWSGANVLTF. The V and J genes are TRBV27 and TRBJ2-6; possible D gene TRBD1, 5 bases. CDR3 length: 17 amino acids. Germline CDR1 reads MNHEY; CDR2 reads SMNVEV (reference sequence). V was shortened by 6 bases and J by 3 bases, with 18 bases between the two germline ends.

This clonotype has just a few counts. This sequence joins TRBV7-2 and TRBJ2-7; 7 positions agree with TRBD2. Trimming at V came to 2 bases and at J to 7 bases, leaving 11 bases not matched to a gene. Germline assignment: CDR1 SGHTA and CDR2 FQGNSA. The CDR3 is made up of 15 amino acids. The DNA for the CDR3 is TGTGCCAGCAGCTTATACAGCGGGAAGGCGGGGGAGCAGTACTTC. Its protein product is CASSLYSGKAGEQYF.

V and J are TRBV20-1 and TRBJ2-2; TRBD2 aligns across 11 bases. Germline CDR1 reads DFQATT; CDR2 reads SNEGSKA (reference sequence). Trimming removed 6 bases from V and 7 bases from J; junction bases left unmatched: 7. The length of the CDR3 is 14 residues. The DNA for the CDR3 is TGCAGTGCCCGACTAGCGGGGAGGGGCGGGGAGCTGTTTTTT. The encoded protein is CSARLAGRGGELFF.

This chain links TRBV6-6 with TRBJ2-3; the match to TRBD2 covers 8 bases. V was pared by 9 bases and J by 4 bases, with 3 bases of the junction left unmatched. The CDR3 has 12 residues. The V gene's germline CDR1 is MNHNY and CDR2 SVGAGI (reference sequence). The DNA for the CDR3 is TGTGCCAGTGGGACTAGTTCAGATACGCAGTATTTT. It translates to CASGTSSDTQYF.

Only one count was recorded for this clonotype. The chain employs TRBV12-3 or TRBV12-4 and TRBJ2-1; 8 bases map to TRBD2. The CDR3 length is 17 residues. V trimming: 6 bases; J trimming: 4 bases; junction bases outside the gene matches: 14. The CDR3 spells CASRPVGGGPVYNEQFF. The CDR3 nucleotides are TGTGCCAGCAGACCTGTCGGGGGGGGCCCGGTATACAATGAGCAGTTCTTC.

This clonotype was observed many times. The J gene is TRBJ2-7, the V gene TRBV20-1, with 7 bases lining up with TRBD1. Germline V gene data show CDR1 as DFQATT and CDR2 as SNEGSKA (reference sequence). V gave up 6 bases and J gave up 6 bases; unmatched junction bases: 14. This CDR3 has 14 amino acids. The chain's CDR3 is CSAREQGIWSEQYF. The DNA of the CDR3 is TGCAGTGCCAGGGAACAGGGGATTTGGAGCGAGCAGTACTTC.

This clonotype was detected a few times. V and J are TRBV12-3 or TRBV12-4 and TRBJ1-5; TRBD1 matches at 8 bases. The length of the CDR3 is 14 residues. The J segment lost 1 base and the V segment lost 6 bases, leaving 2 bases of the junction unmatched. CDR3 DNA: TGTGCCAGCAGGACAGGGGCGAGCAATCAGCCCCAGCATTTT. This translates into CASRTGASNQPQHF.

The rearrangement links TRBV7-8 to TRBJ1-6, with D possibly TRBD1 on 5 matching bases. Germline V gene data show CDR1 as SGHVS and CDR2 as FQNEAQ. The CDR3 contains 15 residues. V dropped 0 bases and J dropped 7 bases, with 10 bases sitting between them. The chain's CDR3 is CASSLANRFNSPLHF. CDR3 DNA sequence: TGTGCCAGCAGCTTAGCGAACAGGTTCAATTCACCCCTCCACTTT.

This clonotype was counted a few times. This chain uses TRBV11-3 with TRBJ2-7, with D perhaps matching TRBD2 (5 bases). CDR1 and CDR2 (germline): SGHNT, YENEEA. The CDR3 runs 15 residues. V was clipped by 5 bases and J by 7 bases, with 21 bases between them. DNA for the CDR3: TGTGCCAGCAGCCTCCGCCGGGGTAAGTCCGATGAGCAGTACTTC. The encoded protein is CASSLRRGKSDEQYF.

The genes are TRBV5-1 and TRBJ2-2; tentative D call: TRBD2 (5 bases). The ends were cut back, 3 bases at V and 6 bases at J, with 18 bases in the middle. This CDR3 spans 16 amino acids. Germline-derived CDR1 and CDR2 are SGHRS and YFSETQ. CDR3 in amino acids: CASSSWSGRIAGELFF. The CDR3 DNA follows: TGCGCCAGCAGCTCATGGTCGGGAAGGATCGCCGGGGAGCTGTTTTTT.

The rearrangement joins TRBV6-4 to TRBJ1-2; 8 bases match TRBD1. The V and J ends lost 2 bases and 2 bases, in that order; junction bases with no gene match: 10. The CDR3 runs to 17 residues. In germline, CDR1 is MRHNA, CDR2 SNTAGT. DNA for the CDR3: TGTGCCAGCAGTGACGGGGGACAGGATGATATAAACTATGGCTACACCTTC. This gives the protein CASSDGGQDDINYGYTF.

V gene TRBV29-1 combines with J gene TRBJ2-1; D is perhaps TRBD1 (6 bases). Germline V lookup: CDR1 SQVTM, CDR2 ANQGSEA. This CDR3 has 14 residues. The ends were cut back, 4 bases at V and 0 bases at J, with 10 bases in the middle. The CDR3 is CSVVGQSSYNEQFF. Here the CDR3 DNA reads TGCAGCGTTGTCGGACAGAGCTCCTACAATGAGCAGTTCTTC.

The J gene is TRBJ2-1, the V gene TRBV20-1, with 7 bases matching TRBD2. The germline V gene encodes CDR1 DFQATT and CDR2 SNEGSKA (reference sequence). The CDR3 has 14 residues. The junction had 6 bases not matched to a gene; V was cut back by 2 bases and J by 5 bases. The CDR3 DNA sequence: TGCAGTGCTAGAAAGGAGGGGACTAACAATGAGCAGTTCTTC. Residues: CSARKEGTNNEQFF.

This rearrangement joins TRBV7-2 to TRBJ1-2, with D possibly matching TRBD1 (5 bases). The length of the CDR3 is 16 residues. The V end was cut by 1 base, the J end by 4 bases, with 16 bases between. Germline CDR1 and CDR2: SGHTA and FQGNSA. CDR3 residues: CASSLVPLQATYGYTF. CDR3 nucleotide sequence: TGTGCCAGCAGCTTAGTCCCCCTACAGGCTACCTATGGCTACACCTTC.

V gene TRBV30 combines with J gene TRBJ2-1; 11 bases match TRBD1. The CDR3 loop spans 13 amino acids. V lost 7 bases, J lost 6 bases, and 5 bases stayed unmatched. In germline, CDR1 is GTSNPN, CDR2 SVGIG (reference sequence). In DNA, the CDR3 is TGTGCCTACCGGGACAGGGGGAGCAATGAGCAGTTCTTC. Protein sequence: CAYRDRGSNEQFF.

This clonotype was observed many times. The rearrangement links TRBV12-3 or TRBV12-4 to TRBJ2-7, with D hard to call. Trimming pared 6 bases from V and 3 bases from J, leaving 12 bases between. The CDR3 length is 13 residues. The CDR3: CASSLRQSYEQYF. The CDR3 DNA reads as TGTGCCAGCAGCTTGAGGCAGAGCTACGAGCAGTACTTC.

This clonotype was counted only a few times. The chain combines TRBV5-1 with TRBJ1-1; 8 positions match TRBD1. V shed 4 bases, J shed 4 bases, and the junction held 6 bases outside the gene matches. Germline V gene sequence: CDR1 SGHRS, CDR2 YFSETQ. The CDR3 runs 14 residues. Here the CDR3 reads CASSKMTGATEAFF. For the CDR3, the DNA is TGCGCCAGCAGCAAGATGACAGGGGCCACTGAAGCTTTCTTT. Full variable domain (rest looked up from reference TRBV5-1 and TRBJ1-1): KAGVTQTPRYLIKTRGQQVTLSCSPISGHRSVSWYQQTPGQGLQFLFEYFSETQRNKGNFPGRFSGRQFSNSRSEMNVSTLELGDSALYLCASSKMTGATEAFFGQGTRLTVV.

The V gene is TRBV4-2, the J gene TRBJ2-3; D possibly uses TRBD1 or TRBD2 (5 bases each). V gave up 0 bases and J gave up 3 bases, with 10 bases separating them. The CDR3 consists of 15 residues. Germline CDR1 reads LGHNA; CDR2 reads YNFKEQ. CDR3 loop: CASSQDTGTTDTQYF. As DNA, the CDR3 is TGTGCCAGCAGCCAAGATACCGGGACGACAGATACGCAGTATTTT.

This clonotype was picked up a small number of times. This chain joins TRBV21-1 and TRBJ2-3; the table names TRBD1, a call not compared with the DNA. TRBV21-1 is noted as a pseudogene. The length of the CDR3 is 18 residues. The CDR3 DNA is TGTGCCAGCAGCAAAGCTATTTGGACAGGGGCGTGCACAGATACGCAGTATTTT. Protein sequence: CASSKAIWTGACTDTQYF.

This clonotype was found a few times. The genes are TRBV24-1 and TRBJ1-5; 7 bases are shared with TRBD1. V gave up 5 bases and J gave up 2 bases; unmatched junction bases: 5. CDR3 length: 15 residues. The germline V gene has CDR1 KGHDR and CDR2 SFDVKD. CDR3 residues: CATSASGTGNQPQHF. The DNA for the CDR3 is TGTGCCACCAGTGCTTCCGGGACAGGCAATCAGCCCCAGCATTTT.